This T cell receptor beta chain was identified in a study of CD4 T cells in relation to SARS-CoV-2 and coronaviruses (dated by TCRdb to about 2021). About the investigation overall: In the ViraFEST assay, PBMCs were cultured with antigen for less than eleven days, after which TCR beta CDR3s were sequenced to identify clonal expansions specific to the antigen. The negative reference condition was either a culture with an HIV-1 Nef peptide pool or a culture with no peptide. Shared crossreactive spike epitopes were mapped to their HLA restriction using patient-derived lymphoblastoid cell lines. At the level of individual TCR clonotypes, the study measured memory CD4+ T cell crossreactivity between SARS-CoV-2 spike protein and common cold coronavirus spike proteins. The Adaptive Biotechnologies TCR-sequencing kit was used to sequence samples from a few pre-COVID donors and the naive versus memory experiments, whereas other data were Illumina-based. A different TCR-beta assay, based on Illumina, was used to sequence expansion assays from other donors in the study. Summary of the overall study and its limitations: Memory CD4+ clonotypes crossrecognizing SARS-CoV-2 and at least one common cold coronavirus spike were found in approximately 60% of donors. No donor contributed both pre-pandemic and post-infection samples, which limited tracing the source of pre-existing responses. Small numbers of patients and of tested TCRs limited the study. Crossreactivity analysis was centred on spike protein, so crossreactivity against other viral proteins was not assessed. Compared with monoreactive clones, crossreactive clones had significantly weaker SARS-CoV-2-driven expansion, a result consistent with antigenic imprinting.

Library generation was performed with the immunoSEQ multiplex PCR assay. Per the original workflow: During preprocessing, nonproductive sequences were removed, as were CDR3s that did not start with C, did not end with F or W, or were shorter than 7 amino acids. Antigen-specific clonotypes were called with the MANAFEST web app on the basis of expansion relative to the reference and to other culture wells. A clone was considered positive if the clone showed significant expansion compared with the reference culture in 2 of 3 replicate wells at an FDR below 0.05. A further requirement for positive clones was significant expansion compared with all other tandem wells, along with an odds ratio above 5. Pairwise Levenshtein distance, computed with the stringdist R package after three terminal residues were trimmed from each end, was used as the measure of CDR3 homology. TCRdb's version of the immuneACCESS table is confined to in-frame rearrangements and falls short of the full clone set. An unresolved V gene accounts for under half of the shortfall where checked; the remainder is of unknown origin. V and J calls and clone size follow that table, whereas D and trimming were derived from the DNA. The sample records around 24,000 clones, about 79% of which are singletons. The ten most abundant clones make up about a fifth of the sample.

CD4+ T cells from unexposed donors were collected before the COVID-19 pandemic (2011-2018). After 10 days of culture, CD4+ T cells were isolated with the EasySep CD4+ T cell isolation kit. As cell numbers permitted, CD4+ T cells from unexposed donors were tested for reactivity to SARS-CoV-2 S and N and to four common cold coronavirus spike pools. Each well received around 1.8 million PBMCs, cultured in IMDM supplemented with roughly 4.9% human AB serum and about 10 IU/ml IL-2. Half of the culture medium was replaced with fresh IL-2-containing medium on days 3 and 7. In general, triplicate replicate wells were used for every peptide culture condition. The leukapheresis product used for the unexposed donors was purchased from a commercial source. PBMCs were isolated from leukapheresis product or whole blood by Ficoll-Paque PLUS gradient centrifugation. PBMCs were either used fresh in the expansion assay or cryopreserved at -140 degrees C. The QIAamp Micro DNA Kit was used to extract genomic DNA from the CD4+ T cells.

For this clone: Its antigen target is currently unknown. No qualities accompany the bases; no much larger clone lies one base away.

The sequence was collected from a human donor in good health. The specimen was CD4+ T cells from PBMCs, cultured in vitro.

The CDR3 region reads CASGPPSRVYDGYTF. The sequenced DNA: TGTGCTAGTGGTCCCCCGTCGAGGGTATATGATGGCTACACCTTC. In this chain, TRBV12-5 is recombined with TRBJ1-2, with no confident D gene call. The germline V gene specifies LGHNT as CDR1 and FRNRAP as CDR2. The CDR3 holds 15 amino acids from the cysteine to the phenylalanine. Of all the DNA, just the CDR3 is kept, 45 bases in frame from base 1. V is clipped by 5 bases and J by 6 bases, and the sequence between their germline boundaries is 19 bases long.